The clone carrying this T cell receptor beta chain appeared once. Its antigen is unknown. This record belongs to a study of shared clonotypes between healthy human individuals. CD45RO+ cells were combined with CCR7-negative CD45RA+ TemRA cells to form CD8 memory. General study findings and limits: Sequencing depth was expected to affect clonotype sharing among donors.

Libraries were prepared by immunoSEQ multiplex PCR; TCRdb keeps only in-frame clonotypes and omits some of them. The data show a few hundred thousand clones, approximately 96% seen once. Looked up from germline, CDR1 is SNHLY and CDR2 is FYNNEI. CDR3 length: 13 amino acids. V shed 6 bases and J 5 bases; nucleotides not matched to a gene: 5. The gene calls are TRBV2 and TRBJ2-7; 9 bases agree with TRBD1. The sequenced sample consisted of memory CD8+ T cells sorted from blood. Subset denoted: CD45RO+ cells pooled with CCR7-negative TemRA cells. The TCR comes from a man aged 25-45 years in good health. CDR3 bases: TGTGCCAGCAGCGGGGGACAGGGCCACGAGCAGTACTTC. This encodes CASSGGQGHEQYF.